This is a list of T cell receptor beta chains from one sample in a study of a mutant IDH1 vaccine in newly diagnosed glioma. TCRdb's table, derived via immunoSEQ multiplex PCR, lists solely in-frame clones and lacks some. The table has roughly 21,000 clones, roughly 88% seen once. Specimen: PBMCs, collected from a glioma patient treated with radiotherapy, temozolomide or both. Receptor source: a man between 35 and 55 years old with glioma. Both conserved end residues are part of each CDR3.

cdr3_aa,v_call
CAWRSGRTEAFF,TRBV30
CAWSVKGSDTQYF,TRBV30
CASSLATGSNQPQHF,TRBV5-5
CASSPRAQGTGENYGYTF,TRBV16
CASRGLTKGRPDTQYF,TRBV6-9
CASSPDRGRNYEQYF,TRBV7-2
CASSGHTDTQYF,TRBV6-1
CASRPGTTSYNEQFF,TRBV5-1
CASSPSHQIVNEKLFF,TRBV7-8
CASSQDDYGYTF,TRBV14
CASSIRGGIGQPQHF,TRBV19
CARINPGGTLTYEQYF,TRBV5-3
CASSLAGTGGSTDTQYF,TRBV7-2
CASSYPSAGRYGYTF,TRBV6-5
CASREERAPPRRANVLTF,TRBV19
CASSLGLPNEQFF,TRBV7-2
CASSPDRIYGYTF,TRBV7-9
CASSQEGFRMNTEAFF,TRBV4-1
CASSLTGGNTIYF,TRBV28
CASSDHGTSGRQGTQYF,TRBV25-1
CASSPDWDTGELFF,TRBV6-5
CASSLSGRAAYEQYF,TRBV28
CASSLLGGNTEAFF,TRBV5-1
CASSFRGYTEAFF,TRBV11-2
CASTHTAGQGAQGYTF,TRBV7-9
CASSLGPPTGAKNIQYF,TRBV7-2
CASSSRGMYGYTF,TRBV11-2
CASTGQFSGANVLTF,TRBV5-4
CSVVVGQETQYF,TRBV29-1
CASSQERGLESGANVLTF,TRBV4-1
CSGQHQETQYF,TRBV20-1
CASSPQPNQPQHF,TRBV9
CASSLEGWHGYTF,TRBV27
CASSPQNGYTF,TRBV7-2
CASSLGHKNTEAFF,TRBV7-8
CASSLSDRVGGYTF,TRBV28
CASRFTLGTDTQYF,TRBV2
CASRTGGNSYEQYF,TRBV2
CASSIMSGAQPQHF,TRBV19
CATHGQGSGELFF,TRBV10-3
CASSQGETQYF,TRBV6-5
CASSDSGDPSSGANVLTF,TRBV6-4
CASSQDDRGSDEQFF,TRBV4-3
CASSLGPNTEAFF,TRBV5-1
CASSWDRGTDTQYF,TRBV2
CASSLTGVGNTIYF,TRBV5-6
CASSYPSPGTGELFF,TRBV6-5
CASSTQAGALYNEQFF,TRBV19
CASSIASGLPQPQHF,TRBV19
CASSRDRQSNEKLFF,TRBV7-9
CASSEGSSGNTIYF,TRBV7-9
CASSPPGQRIGEKLFF,TRBV18
CASSFGTATWNEQFF,TRBV5-1
CASSLPGGIYNEQFF,TRBV6-1